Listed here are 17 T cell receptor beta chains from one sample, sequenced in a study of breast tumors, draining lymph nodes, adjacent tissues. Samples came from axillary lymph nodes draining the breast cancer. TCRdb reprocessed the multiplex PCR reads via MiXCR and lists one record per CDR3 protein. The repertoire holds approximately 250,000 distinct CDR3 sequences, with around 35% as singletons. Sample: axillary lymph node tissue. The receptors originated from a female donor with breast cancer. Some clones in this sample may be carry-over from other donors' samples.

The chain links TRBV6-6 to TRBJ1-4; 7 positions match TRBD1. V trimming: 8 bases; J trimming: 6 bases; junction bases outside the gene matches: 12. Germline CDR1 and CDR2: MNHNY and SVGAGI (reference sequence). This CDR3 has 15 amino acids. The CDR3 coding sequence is TGTGCCAGCTTCTCAGGGGGATCGCGGGATGAAAAACTGTTTTTT. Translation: CASFSGGSRDEKLFF.

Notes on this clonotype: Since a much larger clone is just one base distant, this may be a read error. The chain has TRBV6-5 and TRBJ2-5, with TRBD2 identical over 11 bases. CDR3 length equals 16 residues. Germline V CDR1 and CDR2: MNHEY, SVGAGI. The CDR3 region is CASSSSLAGDQEAQYF. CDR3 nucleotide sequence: TGTGCCAGCAGTTCCTCACTAGCGGGAGACCAAGAGGCCCAGTACTTC.

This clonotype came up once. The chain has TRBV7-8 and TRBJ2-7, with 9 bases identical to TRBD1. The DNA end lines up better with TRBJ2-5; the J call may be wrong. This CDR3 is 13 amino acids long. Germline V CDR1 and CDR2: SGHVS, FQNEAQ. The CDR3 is CASGQGNYETQYF. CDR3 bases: TGTGCCAGTGGACAGGGGAACTACGAGACCCAGTACTTC.

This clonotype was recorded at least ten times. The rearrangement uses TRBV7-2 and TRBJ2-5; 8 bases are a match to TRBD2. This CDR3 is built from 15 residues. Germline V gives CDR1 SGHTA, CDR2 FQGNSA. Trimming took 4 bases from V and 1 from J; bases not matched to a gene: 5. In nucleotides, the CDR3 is TGTGCCAGCAGCTCCGGGGGGGCCTCCCAAGAGACCCAGTACTTC. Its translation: CASSSGGASQETQYF.

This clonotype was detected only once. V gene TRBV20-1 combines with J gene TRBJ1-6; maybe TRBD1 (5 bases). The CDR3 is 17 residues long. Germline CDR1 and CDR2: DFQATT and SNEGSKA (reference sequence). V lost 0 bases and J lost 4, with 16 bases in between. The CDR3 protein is CSAREGSGGSYNSPLHF. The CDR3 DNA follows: TGCAGTGCTAGAGAGGGGAGCGGGGGGTCGTATAATTCACCCCTCCACTTT.

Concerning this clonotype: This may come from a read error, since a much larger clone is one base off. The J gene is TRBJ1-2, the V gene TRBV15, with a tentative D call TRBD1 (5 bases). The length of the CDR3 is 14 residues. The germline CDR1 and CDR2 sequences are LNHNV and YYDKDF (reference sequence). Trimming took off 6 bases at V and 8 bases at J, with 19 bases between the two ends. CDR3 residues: CATSEGGTGRGYTF. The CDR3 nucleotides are TGTGCCACCAGTGAAGGAGGGACCGGGAGGGGCTACACCTTC.

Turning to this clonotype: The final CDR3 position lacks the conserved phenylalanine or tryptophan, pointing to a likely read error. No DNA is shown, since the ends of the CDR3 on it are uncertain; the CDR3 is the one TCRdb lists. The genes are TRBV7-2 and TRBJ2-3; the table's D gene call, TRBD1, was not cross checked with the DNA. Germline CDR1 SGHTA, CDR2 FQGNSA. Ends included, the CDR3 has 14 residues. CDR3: CASSALGQLIPSVR.

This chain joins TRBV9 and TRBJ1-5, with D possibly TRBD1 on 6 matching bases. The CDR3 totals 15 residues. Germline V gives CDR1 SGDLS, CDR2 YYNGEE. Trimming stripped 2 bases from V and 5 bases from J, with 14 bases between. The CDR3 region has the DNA TGTGCCAGCAGCGTGGGTGGGGGGCAGGATCAGCCCCAGCATTTT. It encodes CASSVGGGQDQPQHF.

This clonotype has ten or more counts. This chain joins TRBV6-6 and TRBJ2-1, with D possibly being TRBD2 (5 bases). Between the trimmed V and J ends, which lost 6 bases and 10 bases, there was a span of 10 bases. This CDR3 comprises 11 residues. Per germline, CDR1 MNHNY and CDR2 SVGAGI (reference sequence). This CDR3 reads CASSLTGEQFF. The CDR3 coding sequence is TGTGCCAGCAGCCTAACGGGGGAGCAGTTCTTC.

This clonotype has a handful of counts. Here the CDR3 reads CASRTSGGLTGELFF. For the CDR3, the DNA is TGTGCCAGCAGAACTTCAGGGGGCCTCACCGGGGAGCTGTTTTTT. This chain links TRBV6-2 or TRBV6-3 with TRBJ2-2; 8 bases match TRBD1. Germline V CDR1 and CDR2: MNHEY, SVGEGT. CDR3 length equals 15 residues. V lost 6 bases, J lost 4 bases, and 7 bases stayed unmatched.

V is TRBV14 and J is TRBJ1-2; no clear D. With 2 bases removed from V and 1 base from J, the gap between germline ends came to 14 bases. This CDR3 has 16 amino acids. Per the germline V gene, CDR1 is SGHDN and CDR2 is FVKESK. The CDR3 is CASSQRAGTSNYGYTF. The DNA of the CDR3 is TGTGCCAGCAGCCAAAGGGCAGGCACCAGTAACTATGGCTACACCTTC. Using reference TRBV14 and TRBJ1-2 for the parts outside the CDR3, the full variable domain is EAGVTQFPSHSVIEKGQTVTLRCDPISGHDNLYWYRRVMGKEIKFLLHFVKESKQDESGMPNNRFLAERTGGTYSTLKVQPAELEDSGVYFCASSQRAGTSNYGYTFGSGTRLTVV.

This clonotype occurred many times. CDR3 sequence: CASSGTGGGQTQYF. CDR3 in DNA: TGTGCCAGCAGCGGTACAGGGGGCGGGCAGACCCAGTACTTC. This chain links TRBV11-3 with TRBJ2-5; TRBD1 matches 9 bases. The length of the CDR3 is 14 residues. Per the germline V gene, CDR1 is SGHNT and CDR2 is YENEEA. The junction had 7 bases not matched to a gene; V was cut back by 5 bases and J by 6 bases.

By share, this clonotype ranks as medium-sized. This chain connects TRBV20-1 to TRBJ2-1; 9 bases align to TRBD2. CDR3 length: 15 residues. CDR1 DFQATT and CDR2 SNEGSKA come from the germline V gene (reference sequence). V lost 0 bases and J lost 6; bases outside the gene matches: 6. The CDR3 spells CSAREGSGGFNEQFF. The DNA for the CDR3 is TGCAGTGCTAGAGAGGGGAGCGGGGGGTTCAATGAGCAGTTCTTC.

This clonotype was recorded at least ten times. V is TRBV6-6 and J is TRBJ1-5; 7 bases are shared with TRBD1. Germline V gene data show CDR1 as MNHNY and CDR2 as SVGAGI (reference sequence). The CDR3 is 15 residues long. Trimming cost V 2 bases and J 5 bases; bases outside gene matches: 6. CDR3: CASSYKGARDQPQHF. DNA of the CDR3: TGTGCCAGCAGTTACAAGGGGGCAAGGGATCAGCCCCAGCATTTT.

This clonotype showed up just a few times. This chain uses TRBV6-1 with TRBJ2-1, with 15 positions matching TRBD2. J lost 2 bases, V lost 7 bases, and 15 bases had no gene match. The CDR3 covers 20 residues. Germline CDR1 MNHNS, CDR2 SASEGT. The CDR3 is CASKLVGGTSGGRTYNEQFF. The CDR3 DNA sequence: TGTGCCAGCAAGCTCGTGGGCGGGACTAGCGGGGGGAGGACCTACAATGAGCAGTTCTTC.

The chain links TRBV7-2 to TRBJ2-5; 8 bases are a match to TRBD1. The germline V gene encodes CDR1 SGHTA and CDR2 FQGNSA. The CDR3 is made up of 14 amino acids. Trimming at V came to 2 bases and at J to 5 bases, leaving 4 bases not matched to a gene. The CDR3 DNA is TGTGCCAGCAGCTTAAGGACAGGGTTGGAGACCCAGTACTTC. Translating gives CASSLRTGLETQYF.

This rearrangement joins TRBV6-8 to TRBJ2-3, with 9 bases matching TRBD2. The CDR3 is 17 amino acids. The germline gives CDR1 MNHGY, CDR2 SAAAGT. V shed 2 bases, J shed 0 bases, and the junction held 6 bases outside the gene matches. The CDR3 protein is CASSYVAGGSSTDTQYF. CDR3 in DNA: TGTGCCAGCAGTTACGTCGCGGGGGGGTCTAGCACAGATACGCAGTATTTT.